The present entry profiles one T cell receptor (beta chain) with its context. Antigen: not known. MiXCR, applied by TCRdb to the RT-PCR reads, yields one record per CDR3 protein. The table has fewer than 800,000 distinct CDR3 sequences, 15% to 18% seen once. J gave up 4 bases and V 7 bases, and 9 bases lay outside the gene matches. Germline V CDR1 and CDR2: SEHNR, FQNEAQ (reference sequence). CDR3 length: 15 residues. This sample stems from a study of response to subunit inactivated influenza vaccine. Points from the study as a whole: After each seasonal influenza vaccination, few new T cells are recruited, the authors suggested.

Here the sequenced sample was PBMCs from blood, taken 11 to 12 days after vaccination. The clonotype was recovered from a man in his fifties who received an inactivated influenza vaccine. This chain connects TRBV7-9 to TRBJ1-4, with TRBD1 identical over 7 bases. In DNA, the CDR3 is TGTGCCAGCACCAGAAAGGGGGCACTTAATGAAAAACTGTTTTTT. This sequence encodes CASTRKGALNEKLFF.